These 21 T cell receptor beta chains share one sample of origin, sequenced in a study of T cells after posttransplantation cyclophosphamide. Method: immunoSEQ multiplex PCR; TCRdb's copy keeps in-frame clones and lacks some. Singletons are absent from the sample, which has about 24,000 clones. Sequences were obtained from PBMCs. The receptors derive from a woman aged 55-69 years in good health, CMV-negative, and a related stem cell transplant donor.

This clone has ten or more counts. The chain joins TRBV19 to TRBJ1-5; possible D gene TRBD1, 5 bases. CDR1 is LNHDA, CDR2 SQIVND, per germline (reference sequence). Trimming pared 7 bases from V and 9 bases from J, leaving 22 bases between. The CDR3 length is 15 residues. The CDR3 DNA reads as TGTGCCAGTACCGAACTCAGGGTCCCGGGTTTGCCCCAGCATTTT. The encoded protein is CASTELRVPGLPQHF.

In its sample, this clone was seen many times. The chain has TRBV6-5 and TRBJ2-1; D perhaps matches TRBD2 (7 bases). CDR1 MNHEY and CDR2 SVGAGI come from the germline V gene. V lost 4 bases and J 8 bases, leaving 12 bases between the germline ends. This CDR3 region has 13 residues. In DNA form, the CDR3 reads TGTGCCAGCAGTTTGGGGGGGCTGGATGAGCAGTTCTTC. It translates to CASSLGGLDEQFF.

This clone was observed a handful of times. CDR3 loop: CASSGTGGFQTQYF. The DNA of the CDR3 is TGCGCCAGCAGTGGGACAGGGGGGTTTCAGACCCAGTACTTC. The rearrangement joins TRBV23-1 to TRBJ2-5; 11 bases are shared with TRBD1. TRBV23-1 is classed as an ORF, of uncertain function. V lost 5 bases, J lost 6 bases, and 5 bases stayed unmatched. The CDR3 is made up of 14 amino acids.

This clone was observed many times. The V gene is TRBV6-1, the J gene TRBJ1-6; 12 bases fit TRBD1. Trimming at V came to 4 bases and at J to 7 bases, leaving 5 bases not matched to a gene. The CDR3 runs 16 residues. Germline CDR1 and CDR2: MNHNS and SASEGT. CDR3 DNA: TGTGCCAGCAGTGTTGAGGGACAGGGGGCGAATTCACCCCTCCACTTT. Protein product: CASSVEGQGANSPLHF.

This clone occurred a few times. The junction departs from germline at one end; a sequencing error may be responsible. The V and J genes are TRBV7-8 and TRBJ2-2; 7 nucleotides line up with TRBD2. CDR1 and CDR2 (germline): SGHVS, FQNEAQ. The CDR3 consists of 14 residues. DNA of the CDR3: TGTGCCAGCAGCTCCTGGGGGAGGGACGGGGGGCTGTTTTTT. Protein product: CASSSWGRDGGLFF.

This clone was detected many times. This sequence joins TRBV9 and TRBJ2-7; 8 nucleotides line up with TRBD1. J was trimmed by 0 bases and V by 0 bases; bases with no gene match: 14. Germline V lookup: CDR1 SGDLS, CDR2 YYNGEE. The CDR3 is made up of 19 amino acids. Written as DNA, the CDR3 is TGTGCCAGCAGCGTAGGGGACAGGTCCCCTGGTGGCTACTCCTACGAGCAGTACTTC. Protein product: CASSVGDRSPGGYSYEQYF.

This clone has a handful of counts. This specimen includes other DNA sequences encoding the same CDR3. This rearrangement joins TRBV4-1 to TRBJ2-3; D might be TRBD2 (6 bases). V lost 6 bases to trimming and J lost 10 bases, with 17 bases between them. CDR1 MGHRA and CDR2 YSYEKL come from the germline V gene. The CDR3 sequence is 13 residues long. CDR3 DNA: TGCGCCAGCAGGGCTGGAGGGACCGTCGCGCAGTATTTT. Translating it yields CASRAGGTVAQYF.

The sample holds many counts of this clone. The V call is TRBV2, the J call TRBJ1-1; D unresolved. Per germline, CDR1 SNHLY and CDR2 FYNNEI. This CDR3 has 12 amino acids. V was clipped by 1 base and J by 10 bases, with 10 bases between them. The CDR3 sequence: CASSEDGSAAFF. DNA of the CDR3: TGTGCCAGCAGTGAAGACGGGTCAGCAGCTTTCTTT.

This clone has at least ten counts. The chain links TRBV7-2 to TRBJ2-5; D is unresolved. The CDR3 runs 12 residues. Germline-derived CDR1 and CDR2 are SGHTA and FQGNSA. V was trimmed by 5 bases and J by 5 bases, leaving 9 bases between them. The CDR3: CASSPLLETQYF. CDR3 DNA sequence: TGTGCCAGCAGCCCCCTTCTGGAGACCCAGTACTTC.

This clone was observed at least ten times. The chain recombines TRBV5-1 with TRBJ2-3; D gene unclear. V dropped 0 bases and J dropped 3 bases, with 5 bases sitting between them. Germline V gene sequence: CDR1 SGHRS, CDR2 YFSETQ. The CDR3 is 13 amino acids. CDR3 DNA sequence: TGCGCCAGCAGCTTGGGCAGGACAGATACGCAGTATTTT. Translated: CASSLGRTDTQYF.

Ten or more counts support this clone. J is TRBJ2-7 and V is TRBV11-2; D ambiguous. CDR1 is SGHAT and CDR2 is FQNNGV in the germline V gene. The CDR3 covers 14 residues. V was trimmed by 0 bases and J by 1 base, leaving 7 bases between them. The CDR3 DNA follows: TGTGCCAGCAGCTTAGATCTAGTATCCTACGAGCAGTACGTC. Translation gives CASSLDLVSYEQYV.

This clone has a count of ten or more. The chain joins TRBV7-2 to TRBJ2-3, with 11 nucleotides matching TRBD2. This CDR3 comprises 17 residues. V lost 4 bases and J lost 2; bases outside the gene matches: 8. In germline, CDR1 is SGHTA, CDR2 FQGNSA. The CDR3 protein is CASSSTSGGSYTDTQYF. The CDR3 nucleotides are TGTGCCAGCAGCTCAACTAGCGGGGGCTCCTACACAGATACGCAGTATTTT.

This clone was seen many times. This rearrangement joins TRBV4-3 to TRBJ1-5; D not resolved. V lost 0 bases and J 2 bases, leaving 17 bases between the germline ends. The germline gives CDR1 LGHNA, CDR2 YSLEER. The CDR3 sequence is 18 residues long. The CDR3 region is CASSQDLPGVEGNQPQHF. CDR3 coding DNA: TGCGCCAGCAGCCAAGATCTTCCCGGGGTGGAGGGCAATCAGCCCCAGCATTTT.

The V call is TRBV9, the J call TRBJ2-1; D remains unclear. Germline V CDR1 and CDR2: SGDLS, YYNGEE. This CDR3 spans 13 amino acids. V lost 3 bases, J lost 4 bases, and 8 bases lay in between. This CDR3 reads CASSAQAYNEQFF. CDR3 coding DNA: TGTGCCAGCAGCGCCCAGGCGTACAATGAGCAGTTCTTC.

This clone was recorded at least ten times. V gene TRBV7-2 combines with J gene TRBJ2-1; 8 bases match TRBD1. Per the germline V gene, CDR1 is SGHTA and CDR2 is FQGNSA. V lost 4 bases and J lost 5; bases outside the gene matches: 7. There are 15 residues in the CDR3. In DNA form, the CDR3 reads TGTGCCAGCAGCTCGTCGGACAGGGTCAACAATGAGCAGTTCTTC. It codes for CASSSSDRVNNEQFF. The full variable domain, rest sourced from reference TRBV7-2 and TRBJ2-1, is GAGVSQSPSNKVTEKGKDVELRCDPISGHTALYWYRQSLGQGLEFLIYFQGNSAPDKSGLPSDRFSAERTGGSVSTLTIQRTQQEDSAVYLCASSSSDRVNNEQFFGPGTRLTVL.

In its sample, this clone was seen many times. In DNA, the CDR3 is TGCAGCGTGCCGGGACAGGGCTACGAGCAGTACTTC. This codes for CSVPGQGYEQYF. The genes are TRBV29-1 and TRBJ2-7; 9 bases fit TRBD1. Germline V gene sequence: CDR1 SQVTM, CDR2 ANQGSEA. Trimming removed 6 bases from V and 3 bases from J; junction bases left unmatched: 3. The CDR3 consists of 12 residues.

This clone came up many times. The rearrangement joins TRBV2 to TRBJ2-2; possibly TRBD2 for D (5 bases). CDR1 is SNHLY, CDR2 FYNNEI, per germline. The CDR3 spans 11 residues. Trimming removed 6 bases at V and 7 bases at J, with 6 bases between. This CDR3 reads CASRGSGELFF. The CDR3 nucleotides are TGTGCCAGCAGGGGGAGCGGGGAGCTGTTTTTT. Together with reference TRBV2 and TRBJ2-2, the CDR3 gives the full variable domain: EPEVTQTPSHQVTQMGQEVILRCVPISNHLYFYWYRQILGQKVEFLVSFYNNEISEKSEIFDDQFSVERPDGSNFTLKIRSTKLEDSAMYFCASRGSGELFFGEGSRLTVL.

At least ten counts were recorded for this clone. The CDR3 bases are TGTGCCAGCACTAGGGACAGGACTAGCGGTAACAATGAGCAGTTCTTC. This gives the protein CASTRDRTSGNNEQFF. The V call is TRBV11-2, the J call TRBJ2-1; 10 nucleotides line up with TRBD2. CDR3 length: 16 amino acids. The V gene end was trimmed by 7 bases and the J gene end by 5 bases; junction bases not matched to a gene: 11. Germline V gene sequence: CDR1 SGHAT, CDR2 FQNNGV.

This clone appeared many times. The genes are TRBV19 and TRBJ2-5; 8 bases line up with TRBD2. Unmatched junction bases numbered 5, after V lost 5 bases and J lost 12 bases. Germline CDR1 is LNHDA and CDR2 is SQIVND (reference sequence). The CDR3 length is 11 residues. CDR3 nucleotides: TGTGCCAGTAGTTCTACGGGACTAGAGTACTTC. Translated, it gives CASSSTGLEYF.

The chain links TRBV28 to TRBJ2-7, with a tentative D call TRBD2 (6 bases). Per germline, CDR1 MDHEN and CDR2 SYDVKM. The CDR3 is made up of 13 amino acids. V shed 9 bases and J shed 7 bases, with 19 bases lying between them. The CDR3 region is CASRLGSNREQYF. DNA of the CDR3: TGTGCCAGTCGACTAGGGTCCAATCGTGAGCAGTACTTC. Based on the CDR3 plus reference TRBV28 and TRBJ2-7, the full variable domain is DVKVTQSSRYLVKRTGEKVFLECVQDMDHENMFWYRQDPGLGLRLIYFSYDVKMKEKGDIPEGYSVSREKKERFSLILESASTNQTSMYLCASRLGSNREQYFGPGTRLTVT.

This clone showed up many times. The chain recombines TRBV2 with TRBJ1-4; D perhaps matches TRBD1 (5 bases). CDR1 SNHLY and CDR2 FYNNEI come from the germline V gene. The CDR3 totals 20 residues. V dropped 4 bases and J dropped 3 bases, with 27 bases sitting between them. The CDR3 nucleotides are TGTGCCAGCAGTGTGACGGGACGCCGGGGGGGTTTAGGATCTAATGAAAAACTGTTTTTT. This gives the protein CASSVTGRRGGLGSNEKLFF.